These 28 T cell receptor beta chains share one sample of origin, sequenced in a study of blood T cell repertoires in COVID-19. Assay: immunoSEQ multiplex PCR; the TCRdb copy retains only in-frame clones and omits some. This sample has about 430,000 clones; approximately 90% occur once, and the top ten carry roughly 1.4%. The sequenced sample was PBMCs or T cells enriched from blood (not recorded which). The receptors shown here come from a woman under 30 who had been exposed to COVID-19.

The CDR3 sequence is CASSVALAAAYEQYF. CDR3 in DNA: TGTGCCAGCAGCGTAGCACTAGCGGCAGCCTACGAGCAGTACTTC. The genes are TRBV9 and TRBJ2-7, with 8 bases lining up with TRBD2. Trimming took 0 bases from V and 2 from J; bases not matched to a gene: 4. Looked up from germline, CDR1 is SGDLS and CDR2 is YYNGEE. The CDR3 loop spans 15 amino acids.

The chain uses TRBV5-1 and TRBJ1-1; a weak D match, TRBD1 (5 bases). This CDR3 has 14 residues. The germline V gene has CDR1 SGHRS and CDR2 YFSETQ. V lost 1 base and J lost 4, with 11 bases in between. CDR3 in amino acids: CASSLRQGGTEAFF. For the CDR3, the DNA is TGCGCCAGCAGCTTGAGGCAGGGTGGCACTGAAGCTTTCTTT. Supplemented by reference TRBV5-1 and TRBJ1-1, the full variable domain reads KAGVTQTPRYLIKTRGQQVTLSCSPISGHRSVSWYQQTPGQGLQFLFEYFSETQRNKGNFPGRFSGRQFSNSRSEMNVSTLELGDSALYLCASSLRQGGTEAFFGQGTRLTVV.

The rearrangement uses TRBV27 and TRBJ1-2, with TRBD1 identical over 8 bases. Germline assignment: CDR1 MNHEY and CDR2 SMNVEV (reference sequence). The CDR3 covers 15 residues. Trimming took 5 bases from V and 4 from J; bases not matched to a gene: 9. The CDR3 region is CASSPQGAPIYGYTF. As DNA, the CDR3 is TGTGCCAGCAGTCCTCAGGGGGCGCCTATCTATGGCTACACCTTC.

This chain joins TRBV3-1 (or the pseudogene TRBV3-2) and TRBJ2-1; perhaps TRBD1 as D (5 bases). V was clipped by 2 bases and J by 10 bases, with 9 bases between them. CDR3 size: 12 residues. Germline lookup yields CDR1 LGHDT and CDR2 YNNKEL (reference sequence). CDR3 sequence: CASSQPRQEQFF. CDR3 coding DNA: TGTGCCAGCAGCCAACCTCGACAGGAGCAGTTCTTC.

The chain combines TRBV28 with TRBJ1-2, with 12 positions matching TRBD1. The CDR3 totals 18 residues. Per the germline V gene, CDR1 is MDHEN and CDR2 is SYDVKM. V lost 3 bases and J lost 4; bases outside the gene matches: 12. Written as DNA, the CDR3 is TGTGCCAGCAGTTTCGGACTTACGGGACAGGGGGCCGGCTATGGCTACACCTTC. Translation gives CASSFGLTGQGAGYGYTF.

The chain joins TRBV4-3 to TRBJ1-5, with TRBD1 identical over 9 bases. The CDR3 has 17 residues. V lost 1 base and J lost 3; bases outside the gene matches: 7. From germline, CDR1 is LGHNA and CDR2 YSLEER. This chain's CDR3 is CASSQVWGTGNNQPQHF. The DNA for the CDR3 is TGCGCCAGCAGCCAAGTTTGGGGGACAGGGAACAATCAGCCCCAGCATTTT.

The genes are TRBV5-4 and TRBJ1-2, with D possibly TRBD1 on 5 matching bases. The germline gives CDR1 SGHNT, CDR2 YYREEE (reference sequence). There are 14 residues in the CDR3. Trimming took off 1 base at V and 6 bases at J, with 13 bases between the two ends. CDR3 residues: CASSLSRGSHGYTF. The CDR3 DNA follows: TGTGCCAGCAGCTTGAGCCGGGGGAGCCATGGCTACACCTTC. The full variable domain, its missing parts supplied by reference TRBV5-4 and TRBJ1-2, is ETGVTQSPTHLIKTRGQQVTLRCSSQSGHNTVSWYQQALGQGPQFIFQYYREEENGRGNFPPRFSGLQFPNYSSELNVNALELDDSALYLCASSLSRGSHGYTFGSGTRLTVV.

The genes are TRBV19 and TRBJ1-4; tentative D call: TRBD1 (6 bases). The germline V gene encodes CDR1 LNHDA and CDR2 SQIVND (reference sequence). Trimming took off 5 bases at V and 0 bases at J, with 13 bases between the two ends. The length of the CDR3 is 16 residues. The CDR3 sequence: CASSSPKGATNEKLFF. CDR3 DNA sequence: TGTGCCAGTAGTTCGCCAAAGGGGGCAACTAATGAAAAACTGTTTTTT.

The V gene is TRBV28, the J gene TRBJ1-2; 10 positions agree with TRBD1. V shed 4 bases and J 5 bases; nucleotides not matched to a gene: 7. CDR3 length: 15 residues. CDR1 MDHEN and CDR2 SYDVKM come from the germline V gene. CDR3 bases: TGTGCCAGCAGTTCTTTCGGGGACAGGGGATATGGCTACACCTTC. This sequence encodes CASSSFGDRGYGYTF.

The chain uses TRBV5-1 and TRBJ2-5; 9 bases agree with TRBD1. CDR3 size: 13 residues. From germline, CDR1 is SGHRS and CDR2 YFSETQ. Trimming cost V 7 bases and J 2 bases; bases outside gene matches: 3. CDR3 nucleotides: TGCGCCAGCGCGGGACAGGGACAAGAGACCCAGTACTTC. Protein: CASAGQGQETQYF.

Only one count was recorded for this clone. This chain uses TRBV18 with TRBJ2-5; D is undetermined. This CDR3 has 16 amino acids. Trimming cost V 2 bases and J 1 base, with 14 bases left between them. Germline V gene lookup returns CDR1 KGHSH and CDR2 LQKENI. The CDR3 reads CASSPLNGGSQETQYF. In DNA, the CDR3 is TGTGCCAGCTCACCATTAAATGGTGGCAGCCAAGAGACCCAGTACTTC.

V gene TRBV19 combines with J gene TRBJ1-5; a possible D gene is TRBD1 (6 bases). CDR1 and CDR2 from the germline V gene are LNHDA and SQIVND (reference sequence). Trimming left V 2 bases short and J 2 bases short, with 16 bases between. The CDR3 totals 17 residues. The CDR3 region has the DNA TGTGCCAGTAGTATAATCGCGGGGAGGGGGGGCAATCAGCCCCAGCATTTT. This sequence encodes CASSIIAGRGGNQPQHF.

CDR3 in amino acids: CASSSAGGFEQYF. CDR3 in DNA: TGTGCCAGCAGTTCAGCGGGAGGGTTCGAGCAGTACTTC. V is TRBV27 and J is TRBJ2-7; TRBD2 matches 10 bases. This CDR3 is built from 13 residues. V dropped 4 bases and J dropped 6; count of bases not matched to a gene: 3. Germline CDR1 MNHEY, CDR2 SMNVEV (reference sequence).

The rearrangement uses TRBV19 and TRBJ2-7; 9 bases line up with TRBD1. The length of the CDR3 is 13 residues. V gave up 5 bases and J gave up 4 bases; unmatched junction bases: 3. From germline, CDR1 is LNHDA and CDR2 SQIVND (reference sequence). CDR3 sequence (DNA): TGTGCCAGTAGTTTTGGGACAGGGTACGAGCAGTACTTC. It translates to CASSFGTGYEQYF.

The genes are TRBV7-3 and TRBJ2-7; D gene unclear. Trimming took 1 base from V and 0 from J, leaving 7 bases between them. CDR1 and CDR2 (germline): SGHTA, FQGTGA. The CDR3 contains 14 residues. The CDR3 bases are TGTGCCAGCAGCTTAAGCGACAACTCCTACGAGCAGTACTTC. It encodes CASSLSDNSYEQYF.

This chain uses TRBV5-4 with TRBJ2-5; D unclear. The germline V gene encodes CDR1 SGHNT and CDR2 YYREEE (reference sequence). Deletions cut 0 bases from V and 0 bases from J, with 9 bases between. The CDR3 has 15 residues. CDR3 DNA: TGTGCCAGCAGCTTGGTTCACTGGTACCAAGAGACCCAGTACTTC. Its protein product is CASSLVHWYQETQYF.

This clone was picked up one time. The chain carries TRBV21-1 and TRBJ2-2; the table's D call of TRBD2 was not tested on the DNA. TRBV21-1 is deemed a pseudogene. The CDR3 is 17 amino acids. The CDR3 sequence is CASSKSGQTKITGELFF. CDR3 in DNA: TGTGCCAGCAGCAAGTCCGGGCAGACTAAAATCACCGGGGAGCTGTTTTTT.

The V gene is TRBV13, the J gene TRBJ1-1; D is undetermined. In germline, CDR1 is PRHDT, CDR2 FYEKMQ (reference sequence). Trimming took off 2 bases at V and 2 bases at J, with 6 bases between the two ends. This CDR3 spans 13 amino acids. The CDR3 DNA follows: TGTGCCAGCAGCTTATATGTCAACACTGAAGCTTTCTTT. Translation: CASSLYVNTEAFF.

CDR3 nucleotides: TGTGCTAGTGGTCCCCCCCATGGAAACACCATATATTTT. Translated, it gives CASGPPHGNTIYF. The V and J genes are TRBV12-5 and TRBJ1-3; D is undetermined. V shed 5 bases and J shed 3 bases, with 8 bases lying between them. This CDR3 has 13 residues. The germline CDR1 and CDR2 sequences are LGHNT and FRNRAP.

This clone was seen a single time. The chain links TRBV28 to TRBJ1-5; 8 nucleotides align to TRBD1. Germline V gives CDR1 MDHEN, CDR2 SYDVKM. Unmatched junction bases numbered 6, after V lost 5 bases and J lost 3 bases. There are 15 residues in the CDR3. CDR3 coding DNA: TGTGCCAGCAGTCGTTCGGACAGGGACAATCAGCCCCAGCATTTT. Protein product: CASSRSDRDNQPQHF.

Notes on this clone: Within the sample, other DNA sequences also encode this same CDR3. The chain recombines TRBV19 with TRBJ2-1, with D possibly matching TRBD2 (7 bases). The CDR3 extends over 16 amino acids. V lost 1 base and J lost 1, with 11 bases in between. Germline loops: CDR1 LNHDA, CDR2 SQIVND (reference sequence). In DNA, the CDR3 is TGTGCCAGTAGTATAGGGGGGGGCAGTTCCTACAATGAGCAGTTCTTC. It encodes CASSIGGGSSYNEQFF.

The V call is TRBV28, the J call TRBJ1-6, with a tentative D call TRBD1 (6 bases). CDR3 length: 15 amino acids. V was shortened by 3 bases and J by 9 bases, with 15 bases between the two germline ends. In germline, CDR1 is MDHEN, CDR2 SYDVKM. CDR3 DNA: TGTGCCAGCAGTTTGGCTGGGGGCAGAGTTTCACCCCTCCACTTT. It translates to CASSLAGGRVSPLHF.

The V and J genes are TRBV28 and TRBJ2-1; D unresolved. Germline V CDR1 and CDR2: MDHEN, SYDVKM. The CDR3 covers 12 residues. Between the trimmed V and J ends, which lost 4 bases and 3 bases, there was a span of 4 bases. CDR3 protein: CASSSYYNEQFF. The CDR3 bases are TGTGCCAGCAGTTCCTACTACAATGAGCAGTTCTTC. The full variable domain, in which reference TRBV28 and TRBJ2-1 provide the parts outside the CDR3, is DVKVTQSSRYLVKRTGEKVFLECVQDMDHENMFWYRQDPGLGLRLIYFSYDVKMKEKGDIPEGYSVSREKKERFSLILESASTNQTSMYLCASSSYYNEQFFGPGTRLTVL.

The chain links TRBV3-1 (or the pseudogene TRBV3-2) to TRBJ2-7, with unresolved D. Trimming took 1 base from V and 1 from J, leaving 5 bases between them. Germline-derived CDR1 and CDR2 are LGHDT and YNNKEL (reference sequence). CDR3 length equals 13 residues. The CDR3 bases are TGTGCCAGCAGCCAAGGAGTTTCCTACGAGCAGTACTTC. Its translation is CASSQGVSYEQYF.

The genes are TRBV7-2 and TRBJ1-2; TRBD1 matches at 7 bases. In germline, CDR1 is SGHTA, CDR2 FQGNSA. Unmatched junction bases numbered 10, after V lost 6 bases and J lost 6 bases. The CDR3 is made up of 14 amino acids. The CDR3 protein is CASSTTGAVNGYTF. The CDR3 coding sequence is TGTGCCAGCAGTACCACAGGGGCCGTTAATGGCTACACCTTC. The entire variable domain, with the rest obtained from reference TRBV7-2 and TRBJ1-2, is as follows: GAGVSQSPSNKVTEKGKDVELRCDPISGHTALYWYRQSLGQGLEFLIYFQGNSAPDKSGLPSDRFSAERTGGSVSTLTIQRTQQEDSAVYLCASSTTGAVNGYTFGSGTRLTVV.

The V and J genes are TRBV5-1 and TRBJ2-2; 7 bases are shared with TRBD2. Trimming took 4 bases from V and 2 from J; bases not matched to a gene: 5. The CDR3 runs 15 residues. Germline values: CDR1 SGHRS, CDR2 YFSETQ. The CDR3 nucleotides read TGCGCCAGCAGCGGAGGCGGGAGCAACACCGGGGAGCTGTTTTTT. This gives the protein CASSGGGSNTGELFF.

CDR3 in DNA: TGTGCCAGCAGCCCCCTCTTAACCGGGGAGCTGTTTTTT. Amino acid sequence: CASSPLLTGELFF. The chain links TRBV28 to TRBJ2-2; D unclear. CDR3 size: 13 residues. With 6 bases removed from V and 5 bases from J, the gap between germline ends came to 10 bases. Germline V gene sequence: CDR1 MDHEN, CDR2 SYDVKM.

V is TRBV5-6 and J is TRBJ1-1; 7 nucleotides line up with TRBD1. The CDR3 consists of 18 residues. Trimming cost V 2 bases and J 3 bases; bases outside gene matches: 16. CDR1 is SGHDT, CDR2 YYEEEE, per germline. This CDR3 is CASSFGTVSRLSDTEAFF. Written as DNA, the CDR3 is TGTGCCAGCAGCTTTGGGACAGTATCAAGGCTTTCAGACACTGAAGCTTTCTTT.